These T cell receptor beta chains were read from a single sample in a study of shared clonotypes between healthy human individuals. Sequencing used immunoSEQ multiplex PCR; TCRdb keeps in-frame clones, though not all of them. The repertoire holds about 1.4 million clones, roughly 95% seen once, with approximately 1.2% in the top ten. The sequencing sample was made of naive CD4+ T cells sorted from blood. Receptors were obtained from a man aged 25 to 40 in good health. The CDR3 runs from the conserved cysteine through the conserved F or W. The D gene is left open where the match is weak. Part of the rows lack a size; the others show once, few, many or a class for expanded clones.

d_gene: .
abundance: .
j_gene: TRBJ1-1
v_gene: TRBV7-9
CDR3nt: TGTGCCAGCAGCTTTTCGATGCTCACCCGCGGGGACACTGAAGCTTTCTTT
CDR3aa: CASSFSMLTRGDTEAFF

d_gene: .
abundance: .
j_gene: TRBJ2-3
v_gene: TRBV18
CDR3nt: TGTGCCAGCTCACCACCGTTTGGCACAGATACGCAGTATTTT
CDR3aa: CASSPPFGTDTQYF

d_gene: .
abundance: few
j_gene: TRBJ2-2
v_gene: TRBV6-1
CDR3nt: TGTGCCAGCAGGAGCAGGGGACCTGGGACCGGGGAGCTGTTTTTT
CDR3aa: CASRSRGPGTGELFF

d_gene: .
abundance: .
j_gene: TRBJ1-2
v_gene: TRBV28
CDR3nt: TGTGCCAGCAGTTCAATTGGCTACACCTTC
CDR3aa: CASSSIGYTF

d_gene: .
abundance: once
j_gene: TRBJ1-4
v_gene: TRBV19
CDR3nt: TGTGCCAGTACACGACAGCGTAATGAAAAACTGTTTTTT
CDR3aa: CASTRQRNEKLFF

d_gene: .
abundance: .
j_gene: TRBJ1-5
v_gene: TRBV6-1
CDR3nt: TGTGCCAGCAGTGAATGGCGGGGCAGGGGATTCCAGCCCCAGCATTTT
CDR3aa: CASSEWRGRGFQPQHF

d_gene: .
abundance: .
j_gene: TRBJ2-6
v_gene: TRBV5-1
CDR3nt: TGCGCCAGCAGCTTGGTCAAGGTAGCTGGGGCCAACGTCCTGACTTTC
CDR3aa: CASSLVKVAGANVLTF

d_gene: TRBD2
abundance: .
j_gene: TRBJ2-5
v_gene: TRBV9
CDR3nt: TGTGCCAGCAGCTCTACTAGCGGGAGAGGTTTGTTGATCGAGACCCAGTACTTC
CDR3aa: CASSSTSGRGLLIETQYF

d_gene: .
abundance: .
j_gene: TRBJ2-7
v_gene: TRBV9
CDR3nt: TGTGCCAGCAGCGTAGGCGGTCCGGGAGTCTCCTACGAGCAGTACTTC
CDR3aa: CASSVGGPGVSYEQYF

d_gene: .
abundance: once
j_gene: TRBJ1-2
v_gene: TRBV19
CDR3nt: TGTGCCAGTAGTGCGAGGACGGGTAACTATGGCTACACCTTC
CDR3aa: CASSARTGNYGYTF

d_gene: .
abundance: .
j_gene: TRBJ1-2
v_gene: TRBV19
CDR3nt: TGTGCCAGTAGTATCCCCCGCTCTCCCTATAGTGGCTACACCTTC
CDR3aa: CASSIPRSPYSGYTF

d_gene: .
abundance: .
j_gene: TRBJ2-7
v_gene: TRBV10-2
CDR3nt: TGCGCCAGCAGTGACCCCGGGACACACGAGCAGTACTTC
CDR3aa: CASSDPGTHEQYF

d_gene: .
abundance: .
j_gene: TRBJ1-1
v_gene: TRBV4-1
CDR3nt: TGCGCCAGCAGCCAAGAGACGAGTCCGGAAGCTTTCTTT
CDR3aa: CASSQETSPEAFF

d_gene: .
abundance: .
j_gene: TRBJ2-3
v_gene: TRBV6-1
CDR3nt: TGTGCCACCACCCTCGGGCAGGGAAGCACAGATACGCAGTATTTT
CDR3aa: CATTLGQGSTDTQYF

d_gene: .
abundance: .
j_gene: TRBJ2-3
v_gene: TRBV29-1
CDR3nt: TGCAGGAAGACTAAATCCATGATAGATACGCAGTATTTT
CDR3aa: CRKTKSMIDTQYF